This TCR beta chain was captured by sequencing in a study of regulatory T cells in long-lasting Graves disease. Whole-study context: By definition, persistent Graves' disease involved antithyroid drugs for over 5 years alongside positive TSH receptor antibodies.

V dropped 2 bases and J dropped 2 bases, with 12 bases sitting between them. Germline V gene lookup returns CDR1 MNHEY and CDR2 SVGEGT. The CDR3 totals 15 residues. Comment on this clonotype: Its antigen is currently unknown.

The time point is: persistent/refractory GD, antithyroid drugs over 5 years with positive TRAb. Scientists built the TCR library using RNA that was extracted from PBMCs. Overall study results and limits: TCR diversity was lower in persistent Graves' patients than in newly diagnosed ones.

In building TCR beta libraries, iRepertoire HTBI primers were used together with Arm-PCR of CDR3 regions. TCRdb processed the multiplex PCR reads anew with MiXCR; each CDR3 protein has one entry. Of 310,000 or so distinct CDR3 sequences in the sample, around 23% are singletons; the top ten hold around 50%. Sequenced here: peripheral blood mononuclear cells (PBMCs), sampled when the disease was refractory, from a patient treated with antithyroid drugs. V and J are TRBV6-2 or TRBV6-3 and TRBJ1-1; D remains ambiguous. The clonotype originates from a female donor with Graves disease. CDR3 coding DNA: TGTGCCAGCAGTTACCCTAGGACGGGAAACACTGAAGCTTTCTTT. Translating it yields CASSYPRTGNTEAFF.